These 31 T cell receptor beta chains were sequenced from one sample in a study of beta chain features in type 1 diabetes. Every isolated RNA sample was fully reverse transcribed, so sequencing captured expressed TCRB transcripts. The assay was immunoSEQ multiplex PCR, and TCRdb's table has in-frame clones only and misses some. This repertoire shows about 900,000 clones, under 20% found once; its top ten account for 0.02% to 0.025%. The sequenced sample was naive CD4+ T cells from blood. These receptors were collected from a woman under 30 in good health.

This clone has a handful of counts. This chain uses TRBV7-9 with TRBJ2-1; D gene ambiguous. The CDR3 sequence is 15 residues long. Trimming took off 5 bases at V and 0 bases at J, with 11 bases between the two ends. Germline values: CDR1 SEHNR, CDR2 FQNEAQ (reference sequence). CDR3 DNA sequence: TGTGCCAGCAGCCCACCGAGAACCTCCTACAATGAGCAGTTCTTC. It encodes CASSPPRTSYNEQFF.

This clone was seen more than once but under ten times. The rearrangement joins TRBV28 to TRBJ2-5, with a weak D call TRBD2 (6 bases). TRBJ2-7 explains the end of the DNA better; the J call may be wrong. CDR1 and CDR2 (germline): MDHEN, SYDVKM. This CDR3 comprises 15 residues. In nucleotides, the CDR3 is TGTGCCAGCAGTGCCGGGGGTGTTAGCTCCTACGAGCAGTACTTC. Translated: CASSAGGVSSYEQYF.

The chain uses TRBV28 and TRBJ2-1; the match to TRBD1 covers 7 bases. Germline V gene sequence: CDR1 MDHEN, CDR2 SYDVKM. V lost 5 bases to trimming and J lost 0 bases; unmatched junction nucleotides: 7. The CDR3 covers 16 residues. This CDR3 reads CASSNTGVSSYNEQFF. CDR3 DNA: TGTGCCAGCAGTAACACAGGGGTGAGCTCCTACAATGAGCAGTTCTTC.

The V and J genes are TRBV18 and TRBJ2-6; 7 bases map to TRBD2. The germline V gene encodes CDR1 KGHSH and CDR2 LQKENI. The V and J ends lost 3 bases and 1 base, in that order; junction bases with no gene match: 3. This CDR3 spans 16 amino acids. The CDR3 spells CASSPQAGSGANVLTF. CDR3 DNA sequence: TGTGCCAGCTCACCCCAAGCGGGATCTGGGGCCAACGTCCTGACTTTC.

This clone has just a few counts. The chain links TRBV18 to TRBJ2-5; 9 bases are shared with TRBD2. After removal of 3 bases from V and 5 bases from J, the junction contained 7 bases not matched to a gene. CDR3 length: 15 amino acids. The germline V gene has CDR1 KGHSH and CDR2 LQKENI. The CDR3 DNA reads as TGTGCCAGCTCACCCCCGGGACTAGCATCCGAGACCCAGTACTTC. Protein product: CASSPPGLASETQYF.

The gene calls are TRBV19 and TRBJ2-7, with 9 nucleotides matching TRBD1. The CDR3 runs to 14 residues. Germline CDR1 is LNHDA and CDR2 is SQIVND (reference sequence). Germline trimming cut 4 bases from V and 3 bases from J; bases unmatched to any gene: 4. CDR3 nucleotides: TGTGCCAGTAGTAGGACAGGGGATTACTACGAGCAGTACTTC. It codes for CASSRTGDYYEQYF.

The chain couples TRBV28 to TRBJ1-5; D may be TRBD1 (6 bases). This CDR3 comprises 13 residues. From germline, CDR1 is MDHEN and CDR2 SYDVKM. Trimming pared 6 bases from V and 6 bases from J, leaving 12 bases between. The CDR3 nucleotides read TGTGCCAGCAGGCACGGACAGTCTCAGCCCCAGCATTTT. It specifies CASRHGQSQPQHF.

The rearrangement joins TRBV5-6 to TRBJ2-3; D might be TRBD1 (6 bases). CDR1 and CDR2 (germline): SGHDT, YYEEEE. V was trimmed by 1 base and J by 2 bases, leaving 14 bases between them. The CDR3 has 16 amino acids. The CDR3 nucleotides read TGTGCCAGCAGCTTGTGGGGGCTGCCTTACACAGATACGCAGTATTTT. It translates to CASSLWGLPYTDTQYF.

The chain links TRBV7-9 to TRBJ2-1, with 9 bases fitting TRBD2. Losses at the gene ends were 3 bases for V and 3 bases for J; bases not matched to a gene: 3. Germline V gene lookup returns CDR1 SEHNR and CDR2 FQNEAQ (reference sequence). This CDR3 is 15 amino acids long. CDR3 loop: CASSFQLAGYNEQFF. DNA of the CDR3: TGTGCCAGCAGCTTCCAACTAGCGGGCTACAATGAGCAGTTCTTC.

This CDR3 reads CASSSSVNSYNEQFF. CDR3 DNA sequence: TGTGCCAGCAGTTCTAGCGTAAACTCCTACAATGAGCAGTTCTTC. The V call is TRBV27, the J call TRBJ2-1; D may be TRBD2 (6 bases). Germline loops: CDR1 MNHEY, CDR2 SMNVEV (reference sequence). CDR3 size: 15 residues. V was cut by 4 bases and J by 0 bases, with 10 bases left in between.

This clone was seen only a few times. DNA for the CDR3: TGTGCCAGCAGCCCTACAGTGGGGACACCCGGCTTCTTC. Translation: CASSPTVGTPGFF. The rearrangement links TRBV9 to TRBJ2-1; the D gene is possibly TRBD1 (6 bases). Germline V gene lookup returns CDR1 SGDLS and CDR2 YYNGEE. Trimming took off 4 bases at V and 16 bases at J, with 21 bases between the two ends. The CDR3 loop spans 13 amino acids.

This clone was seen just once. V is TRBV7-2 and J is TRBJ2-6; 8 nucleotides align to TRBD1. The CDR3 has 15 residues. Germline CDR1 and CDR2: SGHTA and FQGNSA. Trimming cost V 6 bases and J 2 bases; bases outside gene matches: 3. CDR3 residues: CASSQGAPGANVLTF. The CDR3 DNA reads TGTGCCAGCAGTCAGGGGGCTCCTGGGGCCAACGTCCTGACTTTC.

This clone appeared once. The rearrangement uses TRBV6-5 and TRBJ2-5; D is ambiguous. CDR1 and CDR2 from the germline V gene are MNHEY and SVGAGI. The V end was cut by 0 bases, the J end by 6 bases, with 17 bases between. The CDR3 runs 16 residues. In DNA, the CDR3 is TGTGCCAGCAGTTACTCGAATCCTAGTTTGAGCAAGACCCAGTACTTC. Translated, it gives CASSYSNPSLSKTQYF.

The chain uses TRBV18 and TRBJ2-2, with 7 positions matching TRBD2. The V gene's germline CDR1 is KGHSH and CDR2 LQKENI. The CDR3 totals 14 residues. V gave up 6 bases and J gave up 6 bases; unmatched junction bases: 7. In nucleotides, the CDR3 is TGTGCCAGCTCCCCCGGGGGGACCGCCGGGGAGCTGTTTTTT. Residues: CASSPGGTAGELFF.

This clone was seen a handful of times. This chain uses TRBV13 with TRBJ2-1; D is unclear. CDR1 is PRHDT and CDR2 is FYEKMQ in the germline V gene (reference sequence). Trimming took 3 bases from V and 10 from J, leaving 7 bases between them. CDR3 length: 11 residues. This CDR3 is CASSLAMEQFF. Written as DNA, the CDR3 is TGTGCCAGCAGCTTGGCTATGGAGCAGTTCTTC.

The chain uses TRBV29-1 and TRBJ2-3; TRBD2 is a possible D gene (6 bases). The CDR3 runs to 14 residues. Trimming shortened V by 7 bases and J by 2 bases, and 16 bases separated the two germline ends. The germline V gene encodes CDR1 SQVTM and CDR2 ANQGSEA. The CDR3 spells CSAGGVAITDTQYF. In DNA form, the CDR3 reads TGCAGCGCCGGAGGGGTAGCGATCACAGATACGCAGTATTTT.

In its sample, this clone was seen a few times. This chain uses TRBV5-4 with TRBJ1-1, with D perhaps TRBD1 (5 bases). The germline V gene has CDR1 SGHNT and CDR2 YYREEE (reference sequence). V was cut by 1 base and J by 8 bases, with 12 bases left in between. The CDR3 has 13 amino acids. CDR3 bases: TGTGCCAGCAGCTTGAAGACAGCCGAGGAAGCTTTCTTT. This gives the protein CASSLKTAEEAFF. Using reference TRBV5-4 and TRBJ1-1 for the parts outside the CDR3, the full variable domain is ETGVTQSPTHLIKTRGQQVTLRCSSQSGHNTVSWYQQALGQGPQFIFQYYREEENGRGNFPPRFSGLQFPNYSSELNVNALELDDSALYLCASSLKTAEEAFFGQGTRLTVV.

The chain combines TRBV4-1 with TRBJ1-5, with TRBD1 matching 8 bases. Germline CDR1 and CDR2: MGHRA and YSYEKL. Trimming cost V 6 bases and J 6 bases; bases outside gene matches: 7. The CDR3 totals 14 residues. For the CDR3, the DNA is TGCGCCAGCAGGACTATACAGGGGGGTCAGCCCCAGCATTTT. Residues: CASRTIQGGQPQHF.

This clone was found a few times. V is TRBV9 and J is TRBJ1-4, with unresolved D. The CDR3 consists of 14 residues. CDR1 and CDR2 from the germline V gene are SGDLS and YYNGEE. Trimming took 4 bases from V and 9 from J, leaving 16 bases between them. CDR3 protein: CASSRTDIMKKLFF. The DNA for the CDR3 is TGTGCCAGCAGCCGGACGGATATAATGAAAAAACTGTTTTTT.

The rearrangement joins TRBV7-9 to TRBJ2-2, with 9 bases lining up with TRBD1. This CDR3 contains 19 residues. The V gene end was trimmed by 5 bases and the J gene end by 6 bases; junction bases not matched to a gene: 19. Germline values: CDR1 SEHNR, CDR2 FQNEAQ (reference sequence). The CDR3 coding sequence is TGTGCCAGCAGCATCCGCGACAGGGGACAGGGCCTCTTCGCCGGGGAGCTGTTTTTT. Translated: CASSIRDRGQGLFAGELFF.

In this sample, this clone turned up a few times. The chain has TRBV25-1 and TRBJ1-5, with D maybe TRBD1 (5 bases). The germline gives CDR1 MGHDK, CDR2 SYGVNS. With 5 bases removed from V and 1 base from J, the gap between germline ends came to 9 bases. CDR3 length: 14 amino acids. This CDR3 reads CASSSGLSNQPQHF. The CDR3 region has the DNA TGTGCCAGCAGTTCAGGGTTGAGCAATCAGCCCCAGCATTTT. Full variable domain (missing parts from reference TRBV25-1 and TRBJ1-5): EADIYQTPRYLVIGTGKKITLECSQTMGHDKMYWYQQDPGMELHLIHYSYGVNSTEKGDLSSESTVSRIRTEHFPLTLESARPSHTSQYLCASSSGLSNQPQHFGDGTRLSIL.

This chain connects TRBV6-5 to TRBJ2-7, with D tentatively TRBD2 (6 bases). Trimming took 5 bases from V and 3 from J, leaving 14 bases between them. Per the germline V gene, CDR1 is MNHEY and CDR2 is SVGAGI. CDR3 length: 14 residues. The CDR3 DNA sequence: TGTGCCAGCAGTGAAGGAAGGGGAGGCTACGAGCAGTACTTC. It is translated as CASSEGRGGYEQYF.

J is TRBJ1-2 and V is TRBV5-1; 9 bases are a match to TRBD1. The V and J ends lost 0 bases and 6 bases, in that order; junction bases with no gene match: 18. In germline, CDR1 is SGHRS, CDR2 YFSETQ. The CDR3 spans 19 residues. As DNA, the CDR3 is TGCGCCAGCAGCTTGGCTAGTTACAGGGGGCCGATCCGGCCAGATGGCTACACCTTC. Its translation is CASSLASYRGPIRPDGYTF. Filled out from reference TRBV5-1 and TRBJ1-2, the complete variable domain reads KAGVTQTPRYLIKTRGQQVTLSCSPISGHRSVSWYQQTPGQGLQFLFEYFSETQRNKGNFPGRFSGRQFSNSRSEMNVSTLELGDSALYLCASSLASYRGPIRPDGYTFGSGTRLTVV.

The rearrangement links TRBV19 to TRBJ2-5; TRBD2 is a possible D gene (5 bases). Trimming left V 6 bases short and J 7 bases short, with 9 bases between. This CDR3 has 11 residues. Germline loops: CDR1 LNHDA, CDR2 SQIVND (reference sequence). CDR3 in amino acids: CASRGSGTQYF. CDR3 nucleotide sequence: TGTGCCAGTAGGGGGAGCGGGACCCAGTACTTC.

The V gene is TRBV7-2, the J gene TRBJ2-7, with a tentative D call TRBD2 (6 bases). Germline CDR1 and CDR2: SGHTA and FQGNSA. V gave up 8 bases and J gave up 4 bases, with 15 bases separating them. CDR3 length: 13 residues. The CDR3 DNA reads TGTGCCAGCGCGAGTAGTGGGGGGTACGAGCAGTACTTC. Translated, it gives CASASSGGYEQYF.

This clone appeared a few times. Here the CDR3 reads CSVEPGTASSYNEQFF. CDR3 coding DNA: TGCAGCGTGGAACCCGGGACCGCGAGCTCCTACAATGAGCAGTTCTTC. This chain links TRBV29-1 with TRBJ2-1; perhaps D is TRBD1 or TRBD2 (5 bases each). V shed 6 bases and J shed 0 bases, with 18 bases lying between them. The CDR3 length is 16 residues. Germline CDR1 reads SQVTM; CDR2 reads ANQGSEA.

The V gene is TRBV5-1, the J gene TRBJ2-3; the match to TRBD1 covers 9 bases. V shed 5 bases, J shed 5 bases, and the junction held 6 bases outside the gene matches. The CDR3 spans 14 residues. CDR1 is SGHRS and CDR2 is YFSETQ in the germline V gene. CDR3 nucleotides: TGCGCCAGCAGGAGGGGACAGGGACAAGATACGCAGTATTTT. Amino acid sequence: CASRRGQGQDTQYF.

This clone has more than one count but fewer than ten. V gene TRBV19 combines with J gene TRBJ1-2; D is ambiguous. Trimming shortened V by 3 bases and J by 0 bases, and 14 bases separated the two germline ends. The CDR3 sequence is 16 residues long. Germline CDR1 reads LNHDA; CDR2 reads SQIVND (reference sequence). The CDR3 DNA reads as TGTGCCAGTAGTATCCGCTACCGGGGAACTAACTATGGCTACACCTTC. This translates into CASSIRYRGTNYGYTF.

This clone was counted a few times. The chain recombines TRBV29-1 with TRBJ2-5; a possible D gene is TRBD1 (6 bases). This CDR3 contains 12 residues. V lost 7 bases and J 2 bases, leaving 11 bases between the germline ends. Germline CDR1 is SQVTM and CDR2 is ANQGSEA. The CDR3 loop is CSAYRVQETQYF. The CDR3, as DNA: TGCAGCGCCTACAGGGTACAAGAGACCCAGTACTTC.

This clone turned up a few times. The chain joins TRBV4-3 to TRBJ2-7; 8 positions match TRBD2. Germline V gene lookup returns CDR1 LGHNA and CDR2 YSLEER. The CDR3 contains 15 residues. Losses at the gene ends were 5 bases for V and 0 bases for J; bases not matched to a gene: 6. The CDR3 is CASSSRAGGSYEQYF. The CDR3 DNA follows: TGCGCCAGCAGCTCCCGTGCGGGGGGCTCCTACGAGCAGTACTTC.

DNA of the CDR3: TGCGCCAGCAGCTCCCACCGGGGGGGATCTAGCACAGATACGCAGTATTTT. The encoded protein is CASSSHRGGSSTDTQYF. V usage is TRBV5-1 and J usage is TRBJ2-3; 8 positions agree with TRBD2. The J segment lost 0 bases and the V segment lost 3 bases, leaving 9 bases of the junction unmatched. CDR3 length: 17 amino acids. Germline V CDR1 and CDR2: SGHRS, YFSETQ. Complete variable domain (other parts from reference TRBV5-1 and TRBJ2-3): KAGVTQTPRYLIKTRGQQVTLSCSPISGHRSVSWYQQTPGQGLQFLFEYFSETQRNKGNFPGRFSGRQFSNSRSEMNVSTLELGDSALYLCASSSHRGGSSTDTQYFGPGTRLTVL.